Below, 18 T cell receptor beta chains from the same sample are listed, as sequenced in a study of cytomegalovirus exposure and HLA in healthy donors. The primer mix had 60 Vbeta and 13 Jbeta primers. Only in-frame clones appear in the TCRdb table, and some are missing; sequencing was by immunoSEQ multiplex PCR. The repertoire consists of a few hundred thousand clones, with over 90% occurring once and the leading ten covering around 1.7%. Sample: PBMCs. The origin of the receptors is a girl aged 2 to 9 in good health and CMV-seronegative.

This clone was found a few times. This chain connects TRBV4-2 to TRBJ1-1, with D uncertain. Germline CDR1 is LGHNA and CDR2 is YNFKEQ. The CDR3 has 13 amino acids. Trimming took off 0 bases at V and 10 bases at J, with 12 bases between the two ends. CDR3 in DNA: TGTGCCAGCAGCCAAGAACGCGTTACGGGAGCTTTCTTT. This gives the protein CASSQERVTGAFF.

The chain uses TRBV13 and TRBJ2-2; the D is unclear. CDR1 is PRHDT and CDR2 is FYEKMQ in the germline V gene (reference sequence). The CDR3 totals 13 residues. V was trimmed by 0 bases and J by 5 bases, leaving 4 bases between them. The CDR3: CASSLGLTGELFF. The CDR3 coding sequence is TGTGCCAGCAGCTTAGGCCTTACCGGGGAGCTGTTTTTT.

V usage is TRBV5-1 and J usage is TRBJ1-2; a possible D gene is TRBD1 (5 bases). Germline values: CDR1 SGHRS, CDR2 YFSETQ. Trimming took off 2 bases at V and 3 bases at J, with 8 bases between the two ends. This CDR3 has 13 residues. CDR3 DNA: TGCGCCAGCAGCTTTTCGACAGACTATGGCTACACCTTC. Protein sequence: CASSFSTDYGYTF.

This chain links TRBV27 with TRBJ1-6, with 7 positions matching TRBD1. Trimming removed 5 bases from V and 5 bases from J; junction bases left unmatched: 9. Germline CDR1 MNHEY, CDR2 SMNVEV (reference sequence). The CDR3 has 16 residues. The CDR3 sequence: CASSPTTGLDNSPLHF. The CDR3 DNA reads TGTGCCAGCAGTCCCACGACAGGGCTTGATAATTCACCCCTCCACTTT.

The chain employs TRBV7-3 and TRBJ2-3, with 10 nucleotides matching TRBD1. The germline gives CDR1 SGHTA, CDR2 FQGTGA. Trimming removed 5 bases from V and 9 bases from J; junction bases left unmatched: 11. The CDR3 sequence is 15 residues long. This CDR3 reads CASSQDRGVQRTQYF. Written as DNA, the CDR3 is TGTGCCAGCAGCCAGGACAGGGGGGTCCAGAGGACGCAGTATTTT.

The V and J genes are TRBV7-2 and TRBJ2-5, with 15 bases identical to TRBD2. The trim removed 3 bases at V and 2 bases at J, leaving 10 bases unmatched. CDR1 SGHTA and CDR2 FQGNSA come from the germline V gene. There are 19 residues in the CDR3. CDR3 DNA sequence: TGTGCCAGCAGCTTTACGGGGACTAGCGGGAGGACGGGGCAAGAGACCCAGTACTTC. Amino acid sequence: CASSFTGTSGRTGQETQYF.

This chain connects TRBV19 to TRBJ2-7, with 9 bases fitting TRBD2. The CDR3 consists of 14 residues. Germline V gene data show CDR1 as LNHDA and CDR2 as SQIVND (reference sequence). Germline trimming cut 7 bases from V and 1 base from J; bases unmatched to any gene: 5. CDR3 DNA sequence: TGTGCCAGTAAAAGGCTAGCGGGGTCCTACGAGCAGTACTTC. Translating it yields CASKRLAGSYEQYF.

The chain employs TRBV19 and TRBJ2-3, with D unclear. Germline V gene data show CDR1 as LNHDA and CDR2 as SQIVND (reference sequence). V shed 7 bases and J shed 2 bases, with 13 bases lying between them. CDR3 length: 14 amino acids. CDR3 sequence: CASTVGTPTDTQYF. DNA of the CDR3: TGTGCCAGTACTGTGGGCACTCCCACAGATACGCAGTATTTT.

This chain links TRBV28 with TRBJ1-1, with no clear D. CDR1 is MDHEN and CDR2 is SYDVKM in the germline V gene. V was cut by 2 bases and J by 2 bases, with 6 bases left in between. This CDR3 has 13 amino acids. The DNA of the CDR3 is TGTGCCAGCAGTTTAACAGTTAACACTGAAGCTTTCTTT. It specifies CASSLTVNTEAFF.

The gene calls are TRBV5-6 and TRBJ1-2, with TRBD1 matching over 7 bases. V gave up 6 bases and J gave up 2 bases; unmatched junction bases: 10. CDR1 and CDR2 (germline): SGHDT, YYEEEE. This CDR3 is 15 amino acids long. The DNA of the CDR3 is TGTGCCAGCATGCTACAGGGGCGTCCAAACTATGGCTACACCTTC. This gives the protein CASMLQGRPNYGYTF.

J is TRBJ2-5 and V is TRBV7-9; D is unresolved. V shed 4 bases and J shed 0 bases, with 9 bases lying between them. CDR1 SEHNR and CDR2 FQNEAQ come from the germline V gene (reference sequence). The CDR3 totals 14 residues. The CDR3 bases are TGTGCCAGCAGCTACACCCGGGACCAAGAGACCCAGTACTTC. Translation: CASSYTRDQETQYF. The entire variable domain, with the rest obtained from reference TRBV7-9 and TRBJ2-5, is as follows: DTGVSQNPRHKITKRGQNVTFRCDPISEHNRLYWYRQTLGQGPEFLTYFQNEAQLEKSRLLSDRFSAERPKGSFSTLEIQRTEQGDSAMYLCASSYTRDQETQYFGPGTRLLVL.

The rearrangement links TRBV10-1 to TRBJ1-4; 9 positions agree with TRBD1. V trimming: 0 bases; J trimming: 0 bases; junction bases outside the gene matches: 14. There are 21 residues in the CDR3. CDR1 WNHNN and CDR2 SYGVQD come from the germline V gene (reference sequence). CDR3 sequence (DNA): TGCGCCAGCAGTGAGTCAACCCTGGACAGGGGAGATAGGGCAACTAATGAAAAACTGTTTTTT. This encodes CASSESTLDRGDRATNEKLFF.

This clone showed up just once. The chain carries TRBV7-9 and TRBJ2-7; 8 nucleotides align to TRBD1. The junction had 8 bases not matched to a gene; V was cut back by 1 base and J by 6 bases. The germline V gene encodes CDR1 SEHNR and CDR2 FQNEAQ (reference sequence). CDR3 length: 15 residues. In nucleotides, the CDR3 is TGTGCCAGCAGCTTAGTTCCGGGACAGGCACCCGAGCAGTACTTC. It yields the protein CASSLVPGQAPEQYF.

This sequence joins TRBV13 and TRBJ2-3; TRBD1 matches at 9 bases. The CDR3 sequence is 14 residues long. The V segment lost 3 bases and the J segment 6 bases; nucleotides outside the gene matches: 4. Germline lookup yields CDR1 PRHDT and CDR2 FYEKMQ (reference sequence). The CDR3 nucleotides are TGTGCCAGCAGCTTGAGAGGACAGGGGGATACGCAGTATTTT. Translation: CASSLRGQGDTQYF.

The chain links TRBV7-2 to TRBJ2-7, with D possibly being TRBD1 (5 bases). This CDR3 has 12 amino acids. Per the germline V gene, CDR1 is SGHTA and CDR2 is FQGNSA. Trimming removed 4 bases from V and 4 bases from J, with 8 bases in between. CDR3 sequence (DNA): TGTGCCAGCAGCTCCACAGGTTACGAGCAGTACTTC. This translates into CASSSTGYEQYF.

This chain connects TRBV28 to TRBJ2-1; TRBD1 matches 7 bases. V was clipped by 7 bases and J by 2 bases; unmatched bases: 8. The CDR3 contains 15 residues. CDR1 and CDR2 (germline): MDHEN, SYDVKM. CDR3 nucleotide sequence: TGTGCCAGCACCCATGGACAGGCGGCCTACAATGAGCAGTTCTTC. Translating it yields CASTHGQAAYNEQFF.

The CDR3 reads CASSLAGTGGYEQYF. The CDR3 coding sequence is TGTGCCAGCAGCTTAGCCGGGACAGGGGGCTACGAGCAGTACTTC. The genes are TRBV7-2 and TRBJ2-7; 11 bases are shared with TRBD1. This CDR3 is built from 15 residues. Trimming at V came to 0 bases and at J to 3 bases, leaving 1 base not matched to a gene. From germline, CDR1 is SGHTA and CDR2 FQGNSA.

J is TRBJ1-4 and V is TRBV5-6; D not resolved. This CDR3 is 14 amino acids long. Trimming removed 7 bases from V and 2 bases from J, with 12 bases in between. Germline lookup yields CDR1 SGHDT and CDR2 YYEEEE. CDR3 sequence: CASGVGRTNEKLFF. The DNA for the CDR3 is TGTGCCAGCGGCGTTGGGAGGACTAATGAAAAACTGTTTTTT.